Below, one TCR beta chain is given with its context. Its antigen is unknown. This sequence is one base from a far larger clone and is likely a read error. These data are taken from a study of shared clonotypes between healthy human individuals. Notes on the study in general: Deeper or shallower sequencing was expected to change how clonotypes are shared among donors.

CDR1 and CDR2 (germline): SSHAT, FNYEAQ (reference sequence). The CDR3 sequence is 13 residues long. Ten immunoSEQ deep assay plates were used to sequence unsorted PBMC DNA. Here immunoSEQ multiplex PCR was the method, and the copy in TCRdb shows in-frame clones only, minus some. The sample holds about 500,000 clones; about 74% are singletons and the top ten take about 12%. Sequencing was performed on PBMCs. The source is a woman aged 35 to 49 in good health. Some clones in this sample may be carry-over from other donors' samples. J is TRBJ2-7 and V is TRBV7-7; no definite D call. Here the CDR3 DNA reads TGTGCCAGCAGCTCCCGAGGACCCTACGATCAGTACTTC. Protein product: CASSSRGPYDQYF. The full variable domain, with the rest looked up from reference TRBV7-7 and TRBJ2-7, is GAGVSQSPRYKVTKRGQDVTLRCDPISSHATLYWYQQALGQGPEFLTYFNYEAQPDKSGLPSDRFSAERPEGSISTLTIQRTEQRDSAMYRCASSSRGPYDQYFGPGTRLTVT.